This record looks at one T cell receptor (beta chain) sequence and its context. The germline CDR1 and CDR2 sequences are SGHNT and YYREEE (reference sequence). With 2 bases clipped from V and 6 bases from J, the junction kept 8 bases outside the gene matches. The CDR3 length is 16 residues. This sample was included in a study of radiation and T cells in renal cell carcinoma. On the study more broadly: Nephrectomy followed 15 Gy stereotactic body radiation by 4 weeks.

Assay: immunoSEQ multiplex PCR; the TCRdb copy retains only in-frame clones and omits some. The table has roughly 150,000 clones, approximately 88% seen once; the top ten hold 10% to 15%. Documented time point: blood 2 weeks post-SBRT. Treatment specified: 15 Gy SBRT to primary tumor, nephrectomy 4 weeks later. The sequence was obtained from a woman between 50 and 59 years old with renal cell carcinoma. Sample: blood, taken from a patient whose treatment included radiotherapy and nephrectomy. V gene TRBV5-4 combines with J gene TRBJ2-1, with TRBD2 matching 10 bases. The CDR3 loop reads CASSFPLAGAVNEQFF. The CDR3 DNA follows: TGTGCCAGCAGCTTCCCTCTAGCGGGGGCCGTCAATGAGCAGTTCTTC.